This entry features one T cell receptor beta chain sequence. This CDR3 fails to terminate in the conserved phenylalanine or tryptophan, so it likely reflects a read error. Trimming took 7 bases from V and 0 from J, leaving 10 bases between them. Germline V gene data show CDR1 as MNHEY and CDR2 as SVGEGT. The CDR3 sequence is 13 residues long. TCRdb itself ran the PCR reads through MiXCR, one entry per CDR3 protein. This sample has approximately 320,000 distinct CDR3 sequences, with over 20% found just once. The data stem from a study of molecular identifiers for immune sequencing clone quantification. CD8+CD4-CCR7+CD45RA+ sorting gave the naive CD8 T cells.

This TCR came from a human donor in good health. Some libraries in this study had Jurkat cell RNA spiked in. The sequencing input was naive CD8+ T cells from blood, with Jurkat cell RNA spiked in. Sample subset: FACS-sorted CD8+CD4-CCR7+CD45RA+ naive T cells. The chain is built from TRBV6-2 or TRBV6-3 and TRBJ2-7, with a weak D call TRBD1 (5 bases). The CDR3 DNA is TGTGCCAGCAACTTTGACAGCTCCTACGAGCAGTACCTC. It is translated as CASNFDSSYEQYL.